The rows below give T cell receptor beta chains drawn from one sample of a study of blood T cell repertoires in COVID-19. Data came from immunoSEQ multiplex PCR; TCRdb stores just in-frame clones and leaves some out. Here the sample spans roughly 300,000 clones, over 75% being singletons. Sequenced material: peripheral blood. These receptors were taken from a woman between 45 and 65 years old who had recovered from COVID-19. The CDR3 runs from the conserved cysteine through the conserved F or W. D genes are given only for firm matches. A clone size is listed for some rows: how often the clone was seen (once, few, many), or a class if it is expanded.

J	size	D	V	DNA	CDR3
TRBJ2-2	once	TRBD1	TRBV11-2	TGTGCCAGCAGCAAAAACAGGGGGACCGGGGAGCTGTTTTTT	CASSKNRGTGELFF
TRBJ1-2	NA	NA	TRBV3-1/TRBV3-2	TGTGCCAGCAGCCAGGAGGGTTCCTACACCTTC	CASSQEGSYTF
TRBJ2-7	NA	TRBD2	TRBV18	TGTGCCAGCTCACCACTAAGCGGGAGTCGAAGCAACGAGCAGTACTTC	CASSPLSGSRSNEQYF
TRBJ2-3	once	NA	TRBV11-3	TGTGCCAGCAGCTTTAATACAGATACGCAGTATTTT	CASSFNTDTQYF
TRBJ1-3	NA	NA	TRBV18	TGTGCCAGCTCCCCCCCTAACCAGGGCATCTCTGGAAACACCATATATTTT	CASSPPNQGISGNTIYF
TRBJ1-6	NA	TRBD1	TRBV19	TGTGCCAGTAGTCCGACAGGGGGCTGGTCCTATAATTCACCCCTCCACTTT	CASSPTGGWSYNSPLHF
TRBJ1-1	NA	NA	TRBV2	TGTGCCAGCAGTGATGTCAGGGCCGGAAACACTGAAGCTTTCTTT	CASSDVRAGNTEAFF
TRBJ2-5	NA	TRBD2	TRBV9	TGTGCCAGCAGCGTAGGGCGGCTAGCGGGAGCCCAAGAGACCCAGTACTTC	CASSVGRLAGAQETQYF
TRBJ1-5	NA	NA	TRBV7-6	TGTGCCAGCAGCCTAACCGGGACGGGGGATCAGCCCCAGCATTTT	CASSLTGTGDQPQHF
TRBJ2-1	NA	TRBD1	TRBV23-1	TGCGCCAGCAGGTACAGGGGCTACAATGAGCAGTTCTTC	CASRYRGYNEQFF
TRBJ1-2	NA	NA	TRBV9	TGTGCCAGCAGCGTAGATTTGGTGAAGAGGGTCTACACCTTC	CASSVDLVKRVYTF
TRBJ1-1	NA	NA	TRBV30	TGTGCCTGGAGCCTAGATCAAGACCACACTGAAGCTTTCTTT	CAWSLDQDHTEAFF
TRBJ1-2	once	TRBD1	TRBV28	TGTGCCAGCAGTTTACGGACAGGGGACCTCTATGGCTACACCTTC	CASSLRTGDLYGYTF
TRBJ2-7	NA	TRBD1	TRBV4-3	TGCGCCAGCAGCCTATGGGGGACAGGCAACTACGAGCAGTACTTC	CASSLWGTGNYEQYF
TRBJ1-3	NA	NA	TRBV30	TGTGCTCTATCACAGGGTCCCCAGAGCCACCTTGGAAACACCATATATTTT	CALSQGPQSHLGNTIYF
TRBJ1-6	NA	TRBD1	TRBV27	TGTGCCAGCAGCGCCGGGACAGGTTGGAGCTCCTATAATTCACCCCTCCACTTT	CASSAGTGWSSYNSPLHF
TRBJ2-5	NA	NA	TRBV11-2	TGTGCCAGCAGCCCGCGGGTCATCGAGACCCAGTACTTC	CASSPRVIETQYF
TRBJ2-2	NA	NA	TRBV5-1	TGCGCCAGCAGCTTGAAGCTTTGGAGCGACACCGGGGAGCTGTTTTTT	CASSLKLWSDTGELFF
TRBJ1-1	NA	NA	TRBV7-9	TGTGCCAGCAGCCCGACAAGGGGTGCCCGAAGAGCTTTCTTT	CASSPTRGARRAFF
TRBJ1-1	NA	TRBD1	TRBV6-5	TGTGCCAGCAGGGGGACAGGCGCCGCCGACCCACGGGCTTTCTTT	CASRGTGAADPRAFF
TRBJ2-2	NA	TRBD2	TRBV7-2	TGTGCCAGCAGCTTAGCTCTAGCGGGAGGGGGTGGCACCGGGGAGCTGTTTTTT	CASSLALAGGGGTGELFF
TRBJ2-1	NA	NA	TRBV29-1	TGCAGCTCCGGAAGGGGCTTGGACAATGAGCAGTTCTTC	CSSGRGLDNEQFF
TRBJ2-5	NA	NA	TRBV28	TGTGCCAGCAGCTCCCCAGGGATGGGCCAAGAGACCCAGTACTTC	CASSSPGMGQETQYF
TRBJ2-2	NA	NA	TRBV10-1	TGCGCCAGCAGTGAAGGGACATGGAACACCGGGGAGCTGTTTTTT	CASSEGTWNTGELFF
TRBJ2-6	NA	NA	TRBV30	TGTGCCTGGAGTGTAAAGATGGGGCAGGGAGGATTCTCTGGGGCCAACGTCCTGACTTTC	CAWSVKMGQGGFSGANVLTF
TRBJ2-1	NA	TRBD2	TRBV2	TGTGCCGGCGGGACTAGACTTAGGCATGAGCAGTTCTTC	CAGGTRLRHEQFF
TRBJ2-1	NA	NA	TRBV2	TGTGCCAGCAGCCGGGAACTCTACAATGAGCAGTTCTTC	CASSRELYNEQFF
TRBJ1-2	NA	NA	TRBV4-3	TGCGCCAGCAGCCTATACAGGCGGGGCGCCTATGGCTACACCTTC	CASSLYRRGAYGYTF
TRBJ1-6	NA	TRBD1	TRBV6-5	TGTGCCAGCAGTATAAGACAGGGGACCCTCCACTTT	CASSIRQGTLHF
TRBJ2-5	NA	NA	TRBV4-2	TGTGCCAGCAGCCAAGATTGGGCGGGGAAGGGGCAAGAGACCCAGTACTTC	CASSQDWAGKGQETQYF
TRBJ2-7	NA	TRBD2	TRBV3-1/TRBV3-2	TGTGCCAGCAGCCATCGCGGGGGGGCGGACGAGCAGTACTTC	CASSHRGGADEQYF
TRBJ2-4	NA	TRBD2	TRBV7-9	TGTGCCAGCAGCTTCGCCAGCGGGGGATCGAGAAACATTCAGTACTTC	CASSFASGGSRNIQYF
TRBJ2-6	NA	TRBD1	TRBV18	TGTGCCAGCTCACCACCGACAGGGGGTCGCTCTGGGGCCAACGTCCTGACTTTC	CASSPPTGGRSGANVLTF
TRBJ1-2	NA	TRBD1	TRBV28	TGTGCCAGCAGAGTGACAGGGTATGGCTACACCTTC	CASRVTGYGYTF
TRBJ1-4	NA	NA	TRBV2	TGTGCCAGCAGCCTGGAGGTGACTAATGAAAAACTGTTTTTT	CASSLEVTNEKLFF
TRBJ2-3	NA	NA	TRBV29-1	TGCAGCGTTGGGGCTGGCGGCACAGATACGCAGTATTTT	CSVGAGGTDTQYF
TRBJ1-4	once	NA	TRBV2	TGTGCCAGCAGTGAAATATACAATAATGAAAAACTGTTTTTT	CASSEIYNNEKLFF
TRBJ2-7	many	TRBD2	TRBV5-1	TGCGCCAGCAGCTGGACTAGCGGGGGGGTTTACGAGCAGTACTTC	CASSWTSGGVYEQYF
TRBJ1-1	NA	TRBD1	TRBV10-3	TGTGCCATCAGCCGGGACAGGAACACTGAAGCTTTCTTT	CAISRDRNTEAFF
TRBJ1-3	NA	TRBD1	TRBV5-8	TGTGCCAGCAGCCTCCACCAGGGACAGGGGTCTGGAAACACCATATATTTT	CASSLHQGQGSGNTIYF
TRBJ2-3	NA	TRBD1	TRBV18	TGTGCCAGCCTCATGGGGACAGCCACAGATACGCAGTATTTT	CASLMGTATDTQYF
TRBJ2-7	NA	NA	TRBV5-4	TGTGCCAGCAGCGTTTCCGGGACACCCTTAGGAGAGCAGTACTTC	CASSVSGTPLGEQYF
TRBJ1-2	NA	NA	TRBV6-1	TGTGCCAGCAGTGAACAGGGATCCCGGGGCTACACCTTC	CASSEQGSRGYTF
TRBJ2-6	NA	TRBD1	TRBV5-6	TGTGCCAGCAGCCGGCTCGTTGAGGGGGCTTATGGGGCCAACGTCCTGACTTTC	CASSRLVEGAYGANVLTF
TRBJ2-2	NA	TRBD1	TRBV5-4	TGTGCCAGCAGCCAACAGGGGCGGAACACCGGGGAGCTGTTTTTT	CASSQQGRNTGELFF
TRBJ2-2	NA	NA	TRBV7-2	TGTGCCAGCAGCCGGCCTAGAACCGGGGAGCTGTTTTTT	CASSRPRTGELFF
TRBJ2-3	once	NA	TRBV7-2	TGTGCCAGCAGCGCACGAGGTGGGGGGTCGACAGATACGCAGTATTTT	CASSARGGGSTDTQYF
TRBJ1-2	NA	NA	TRBV7-2	TGTGCCAGCAGCCCCCGTATTAACTATGGCTACACCTTC	CASSPRINYGYTF
TRBJ1-4	NA	NA	TRBV3-1/TRBV3-2	TGTGCCAGCAGCCAGGGGCAGACTAATGAAAAACTGTTTTTT	CASSQGQTNEKLFF